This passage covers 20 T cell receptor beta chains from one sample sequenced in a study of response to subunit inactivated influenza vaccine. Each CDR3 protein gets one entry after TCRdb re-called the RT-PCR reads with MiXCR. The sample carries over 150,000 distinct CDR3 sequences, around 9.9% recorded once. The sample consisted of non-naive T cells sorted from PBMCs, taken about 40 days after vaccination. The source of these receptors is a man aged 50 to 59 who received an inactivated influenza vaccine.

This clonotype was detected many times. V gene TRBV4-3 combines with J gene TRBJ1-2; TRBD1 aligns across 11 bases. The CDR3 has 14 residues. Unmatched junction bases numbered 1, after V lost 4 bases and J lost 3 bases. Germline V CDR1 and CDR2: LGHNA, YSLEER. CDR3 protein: CASSPGQGDYGYTF. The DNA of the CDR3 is TGCGCCAGCAGCCCGGGACAGGGGGACTATGGCTACACCTTC.

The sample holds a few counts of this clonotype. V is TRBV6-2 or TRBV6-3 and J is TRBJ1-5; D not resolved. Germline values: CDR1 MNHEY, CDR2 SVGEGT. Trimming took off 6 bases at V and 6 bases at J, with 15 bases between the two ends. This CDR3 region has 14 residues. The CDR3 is CASSPTNAGQPQHF. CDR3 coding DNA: TGTGCCAGCAGCCCGACAAACGCAGGTCAGCCCCAGCATTTT.

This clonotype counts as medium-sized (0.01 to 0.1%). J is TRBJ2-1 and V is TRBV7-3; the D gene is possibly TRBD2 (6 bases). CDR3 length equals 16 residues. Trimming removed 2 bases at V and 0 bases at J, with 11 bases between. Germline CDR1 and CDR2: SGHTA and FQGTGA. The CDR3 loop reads CASSLRRGDSYNEQFF. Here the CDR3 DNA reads TGTGCCAGCAGCTTACGGCGCGGGGACTCCTACAATGAGCAGTTCTTC.

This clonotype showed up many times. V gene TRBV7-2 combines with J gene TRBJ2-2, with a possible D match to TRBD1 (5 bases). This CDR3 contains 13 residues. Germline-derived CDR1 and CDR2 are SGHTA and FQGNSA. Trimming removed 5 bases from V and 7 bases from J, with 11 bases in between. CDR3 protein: CASSLGTGGELFF. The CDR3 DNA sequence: TGTGCCAGCAGCCTCGGAACAGGCGGGGAGCTGTTTTTT. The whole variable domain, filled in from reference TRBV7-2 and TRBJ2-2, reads GAGVSQSPSNKVTEKGKDVELRCDPISGHTALYWYRQSLGQGLEFLIYFQGNSAPDKSGLPSDRFSAERTGGSVSTLTIQRTQQEDSAVYLCASSLGTGGELFFGEGSRLTVL.

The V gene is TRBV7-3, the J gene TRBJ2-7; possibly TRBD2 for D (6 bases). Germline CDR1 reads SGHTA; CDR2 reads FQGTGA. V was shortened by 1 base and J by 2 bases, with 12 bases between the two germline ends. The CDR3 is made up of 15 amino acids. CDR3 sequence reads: CASSLNPGLAYEQYF. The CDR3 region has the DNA TGTGCCAGCAGCTTAAACCCGGGACTTGCCTACGAGCAGTACTTC.

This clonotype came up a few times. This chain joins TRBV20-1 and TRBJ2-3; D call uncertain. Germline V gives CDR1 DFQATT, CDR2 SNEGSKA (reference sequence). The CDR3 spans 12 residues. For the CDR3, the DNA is TGCAGAATAAAAAGAGGACCAGATACGCAGTATTTT. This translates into CRIKRGPDTQYF.

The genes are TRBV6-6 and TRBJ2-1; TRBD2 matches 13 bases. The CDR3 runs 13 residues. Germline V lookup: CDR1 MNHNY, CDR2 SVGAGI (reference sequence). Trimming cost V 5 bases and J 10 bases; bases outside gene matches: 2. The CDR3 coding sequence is TGTGCCAGCAGTCCGACTAGCGGGAGGGAGCAGTTCTTC. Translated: CASSPTSGREQFF.

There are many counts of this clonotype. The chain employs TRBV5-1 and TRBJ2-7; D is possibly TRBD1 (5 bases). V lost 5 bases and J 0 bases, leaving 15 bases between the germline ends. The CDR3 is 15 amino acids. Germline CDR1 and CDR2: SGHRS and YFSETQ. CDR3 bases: TGCGCCAGCAGAGAAACAGGTTTCCTCTCCTACGAGCAGTACTTC. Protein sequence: CASRETGFLSYEQYF.

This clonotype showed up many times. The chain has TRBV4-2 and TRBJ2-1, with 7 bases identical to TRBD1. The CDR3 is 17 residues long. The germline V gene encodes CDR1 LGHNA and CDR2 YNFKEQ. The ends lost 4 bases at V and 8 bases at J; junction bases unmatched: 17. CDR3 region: CASSPRALTGWVDEQFF. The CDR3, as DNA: TGTGCCAGCAGCCCGAGGGCACTGACAGGGTGGGTCGATGAGCAGTTCTTC.

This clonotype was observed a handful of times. CDR3 sequence (DNA): TGTGCCAGCAGGCGCCAGGGGTCCAACTATGGCTACACCTTC. Translating it yields CASRRQGSNYGYTF. The rearrangement joins TRBV7-9 to TRBJ1-2, with D tentatively TRBD1 (6 bases). Germline V lookup: CDR1 SEHNR, CDR2 FQNEAQ (reference sequence). The CDR3 has 14 residues. V lost 6 bases and J lost 2, with 13 bases in between.

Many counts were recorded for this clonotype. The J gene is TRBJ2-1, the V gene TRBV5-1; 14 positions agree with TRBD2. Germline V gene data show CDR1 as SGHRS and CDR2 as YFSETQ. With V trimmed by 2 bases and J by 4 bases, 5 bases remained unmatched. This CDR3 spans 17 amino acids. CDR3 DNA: TGCGCCAGCAGCTTTATGGGACTAGCGGGGGTGTACAATGAGCAGTTCTTC. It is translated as CASSFMGLAGVYNEQFF.

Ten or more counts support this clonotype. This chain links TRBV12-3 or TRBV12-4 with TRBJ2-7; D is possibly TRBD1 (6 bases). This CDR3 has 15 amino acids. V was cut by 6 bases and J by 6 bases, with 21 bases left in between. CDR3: CASSPVAGVVGEQYF. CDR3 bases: TGTGCCAGCAGCCCGGTGGCAGGGGTGGTTGGCGAGCAGTACTTC.

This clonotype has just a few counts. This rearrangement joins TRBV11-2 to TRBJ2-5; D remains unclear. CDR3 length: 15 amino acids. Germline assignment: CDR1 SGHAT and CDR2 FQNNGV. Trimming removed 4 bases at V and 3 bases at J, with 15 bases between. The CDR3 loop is CASSSQARPEETQYF. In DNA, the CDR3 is TGTGCCAGCAGCTCCCAGGCAAGGCCAGAAGAGACCCAGTACTTC.

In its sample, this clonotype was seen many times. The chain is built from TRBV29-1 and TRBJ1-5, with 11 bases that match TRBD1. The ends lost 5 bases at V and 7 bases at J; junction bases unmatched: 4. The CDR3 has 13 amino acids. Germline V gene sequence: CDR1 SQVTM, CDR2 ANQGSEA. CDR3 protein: CSVKDRGPQPQHF. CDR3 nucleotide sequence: TGCAGCGTTAAGGACAGGGGGCCCCAGCCCCAGCATTTT.

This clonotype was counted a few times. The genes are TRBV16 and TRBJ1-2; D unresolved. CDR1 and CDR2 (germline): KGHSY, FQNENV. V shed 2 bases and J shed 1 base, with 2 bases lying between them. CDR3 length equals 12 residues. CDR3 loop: CASSQNNYGYTF. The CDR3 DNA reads TGTGCCAGCAGCCAAAATAACTATGGCTACACCTTC.

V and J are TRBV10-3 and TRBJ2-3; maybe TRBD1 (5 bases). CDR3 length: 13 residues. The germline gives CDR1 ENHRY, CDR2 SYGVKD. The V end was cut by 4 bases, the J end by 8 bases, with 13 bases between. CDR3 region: CAISVSPQGTQYF. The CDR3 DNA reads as TGTGCCATCAGTGTTAGTCCGCAGGGTACGCAGTATTTT.

The CDR3 spells CASSLEVDRNTEAFF. CDR3 in DNA: TGTGCCAGCAGCTTAGAAGTGGACAGGAACACTGAAGCTTTCTTT. This chain joins TRBV7-8 and TRBJ1-1; perhaps TRBD1 as D (6 bases). The CDR3 has 15 amino acids. Deletions cut 1 base from V and 1 base from J, with 10 bases between. Germline V gives CDR1 SGHVS, CDR2 FQNEAQ.

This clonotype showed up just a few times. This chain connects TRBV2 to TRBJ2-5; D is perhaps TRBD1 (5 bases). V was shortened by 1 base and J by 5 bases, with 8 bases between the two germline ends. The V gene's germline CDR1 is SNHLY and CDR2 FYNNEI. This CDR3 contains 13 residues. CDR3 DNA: TGTGCCAGCAGTGAAGGGGGCGAGGAGACCCAGTACTTC. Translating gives CASSEGGEETQYF.

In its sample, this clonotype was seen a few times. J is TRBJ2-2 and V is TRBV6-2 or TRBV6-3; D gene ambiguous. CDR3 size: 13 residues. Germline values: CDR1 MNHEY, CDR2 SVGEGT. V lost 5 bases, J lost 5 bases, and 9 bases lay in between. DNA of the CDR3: TGTGCCAGCAGTAATGAGGAGACCGGGGAGCTGTTTTTT. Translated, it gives CASSNEETGELFF.

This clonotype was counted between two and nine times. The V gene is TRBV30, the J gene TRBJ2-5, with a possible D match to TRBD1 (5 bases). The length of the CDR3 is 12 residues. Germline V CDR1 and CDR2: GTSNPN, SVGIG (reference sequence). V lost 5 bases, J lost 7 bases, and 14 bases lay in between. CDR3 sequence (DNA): TGTGCCTGGGATCTGGGGCGCGGGACCCAGTACTTC. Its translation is CAWDLGRGTQYF. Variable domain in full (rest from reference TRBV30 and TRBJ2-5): SQTIHQWPATLVQPVGSPLSLECTVEGTSNPNLYWYRQAAGRGLQLLFYSVGIGQISSEVPQNLSASRPQDRQFILSSKKLLLSDSGFYLCAWDLGRGTQYFGPGTRLLVL.